This T cell receptor (beta chain) was observed in a study of blood T cell repertoires in COVID-19. For the study at large: Specimens from acute and convalescent COVID-19 originated in the United States, Italy and Spain.

Clones were sequenced by immunoSEQ multiplex PCR, and TCRdb holds only the in-frame ones, with some missing. The sample includes approximately 230,000 clones, around nine tenths of them seen just once. CDR3 length: 14 amino acids. Losses at the gene ends were 5 bases for V and 8 bases for J; bases not matched to a gene: 6. CDR1 is SNHLY and CDR2 is FYNNEI in the germline V gene. The rearrangement uses TRBV2 and TRBJ1-4; 9 bases match TRBD1. Sequencing was done on a sample of peripheral blood. This TCR derives from a man older than 75 with acute or convalescent COVID-19. CDR3 region: CASSQQGASEKLFF. The CDR3 nucleotides are TGTGCCAGCAGTCAACAGGGGGCGAGCGAAAAACTGTTTTTT.